The 10 T cell receptor beta chains below were found in one sample sequenced in a study of T cell responses to AZD1222 COVID-19 vaccine. Produced via immunoSEQ multiplex PCR; TCRdb's table is partial and in-frame only. The sample lists fewer than 150,000 clones, 87% occurring once. This specimen consisted of peripheral blood, obtained on day 0 of AZD1222 vaccination. The receptors derive from an adult in good health.

Of note for this clone: Other DNA sequences in the sample encode the same CDR3. The chain employs TRBV5-1 and TRBJ1-2, with TRBD1 identical over 9 bases. Germline V gene lookup returns CDR1 SGHRS and CDR2 YFSETQ. The CDR3 is 14 residues long. V shed 0 bases and J 3 bases; nucleotides not matched to a gene: 0. The CDR3 nucleotides are TGCGCCAGCAGCTTGGGACAGGGGGACTATGGCTACACCTTC. It yields the protein CASSLGQGDYGYTF.

This chain joins TRBV5-1 and TRBJ2-2; no firm D call. The CDR3 sequence is 15 residues long. Germline V gene sequence: CDR1 SGHRS, CDR2 YFSETQ. Trimming left V 0 bases short and J 0 bases short, with 6 bases between. In DNA form, the CDR3 reads TGCGCCAGCAGCTTGGAATTATCGAACACCGGGGAGCTGTTTTTT. Its translation: CASSLELSNTGELFF.

This clone was counted only a few times. The CDR3 protein is CASSRTGDYEQYF. CDR3 bases: TGTGCCAGCAGCCGTACAGGGGACTACGAGCAGTACTTC. The chain recombines TRBV5-4 with TRBJ2-7, with 7 bases lining up with TRBD1. V was clipped by 4 bases and J by 3 bases; unmatched bases: 4. CDR3 length: 13 amino acids. The germline V gene encodes CDR1 SGHNT and CDR2 YYREEE (reference sequence).

The chain couples TRBV7-2 to TRBJ1-6; D not resolved. Germline V lookup: CDR1 SGHTA, CDR2 FQGNSA. The germline V and J ends were trimmed by 8 bases and 3 bases, with 17 bases remaining between them. The CDR3 has 16 amino acids. The CDR3 here is CASARPGRNYNSPLHF. The CDR3 bases are TGTGCCAGCGCCCGCCCCGGTCGGAACTATAATTCACCCCTCCACTTT.

In its sample, this clone was seen a few times. The chain uses TRBV4-1 and TRBJ1-3; D possibly corresponds to TRBD1 (5 bases). The ends were cut back, 0 bases at V and 4 bases at J, with 13 bases in the middle. The germline V gene encodes CDR1 MGHRA and CDR2 YSYEKL. This CDR3 has 16 residues. CDR3 nucleotide sequence: TGCGCCAGCAGCCAAGATGGGGGGGTAGGAGGAAACACCATATATTTT. It specifies CASSQDGGVGGNTIYF.

The V call is TRBV10-3, the J call TRBJ2-5, with D perhaps TRBD2 (5 bases). This CDR3 contains 18 residues. The germline CDR1 and CDR2 sequences are ENHRY and SYGVKD. V was pared by 1 base and J by 0 bases, with 18 bases between. The CDR3 nucleotides read TGTGCCATCAGTGAGTTGGCGAACCATGGGGAGTACCAAGAGACCCAGTACTTC. Amino acid sequence: CAISELANHGEYQETQYF.

This clone was seen a single time. This chain links TRBV7-9 with TRBJ2-1, with 7 bases matching TRBD2. The CDR3 is 17 residues long. V shed 5 bases and J 0 bases; nucleotides not matched to a gene: 10. CDR1 is SEHNR, CDR2 FQNEAQ, per germline (reference sequence). The CDR3 protein is CASSPTKAGSSYNEQFF. The CDR3 DNA sequence: TGTGCCAGCAGCCCTACGAAAGCGGGGAGCTCCTACAATGAGCAGTTCTTC.

DNA of the CDR3: TGCGCCAGCAGCTTGGTCGGGATCCAAGAGACCCAGTACTTC. Its translation: CASSLVGIQETQYF. The V call is TRBV5-1, the J call TRBJ2-5, with D perhaps TRBD2 (5 bases). The germline CDR1 and CDR2 sequences are SGHRS and YFSETQ. The V end was cut by 0 bases, the J end by 1 base, with 7 bases between. The CDR3 sequence is 14 residues long.

The rearrangement joins TRBV30 to TRBJ1-2; the D is unclear. Germline loops: CDR1 GTSNPN, CDR2 SVGIG (reference sequence). V lost 0 bases and J lost 2, with 7 bases in between. This CDR3 comprises 13 residues. CDR3 in amino acids: CAWSVGRNYGYTF. As DNA, the CDR3 is TGTGCCTGGAGTGTAGGGCGGAACTATGGCTACACCTTC.

The sample holds a few counts of this clone. The chain joins TRBV11-2 to TRBJ1-2; possible D gene TRBD1, 6 bases. Germline V gene data show CDR1 as SGHAT and CDR2 as FQNNGV. The length of the CDR3 is 12 residues. Trimming removed 4 bases at V and 3 bases at J, with 6 bases between. CDR3 DNA sequence: TGTGCCAGCAGCTACAGGGACTATGGCTACACCTTC. Amino acid sequence: CASSYRDYGYTF.